This TCR beta chain appears in the sequencing data of a study of tumor and adjacent non-tumor tissue in lung cancer. At the level of the study: Some 3.9 million productive TCRbeta reads were obtained per sample on average. The study, taken as a whole, reports: Higher tumor TCR diversity was associated with shorter survival. Significantly higher TCR diversity was found in tumor than normal lung.

A modified ARM-PCR protocol with three rounds of nested PCR amplified TCRbeta. Each CDR3 protein is one row after TCRdb ran MiXCR on the multiplex PCR reads. Of approximately 110,000 distinct CDR3 sequences in the sample, around 57% were seen once. This clonotype was recorded at least ten times. The antigen remains undetermined. The template was RNA from unsorted bulk tissue. This non-tumor lung sample came from over 3 cm beyond the tumor edge. Chemotherapy-naive patients with new lung cancer underwent thoracic surgery in China, August–November 2014. The specimen sequenced was distant non-tumor lung tissue. This sequence originates from a man aged 55 to 70 with non-small cell lung cancer.

The CDR3: CASSQDGLSNQPQHF. Here the CDR3 DNA reads TGCGCCAGCAGCCAAGACGGCCTTAGCAATCAGCCCCAGCATTTT. This chain uses TRBV4-1 with TRBJ1-5; D remains unclear. The CDR3 has 15 residues. Per the germline V gene, CDR1 is MGHRA and CDR2 is YSYEKL. V shed 0 bases and J shed 0 bases, with 6 bases lying between them.